Shown below are 18 T cell receptor beta chains from a single sample sequenced in a study of control samples from healthy donors and cancer patients (dated by TCRdb to about 2020). The method behind the library was the immunoSEQ multiplex PCR assay. Not all clones reach the TCRdb copy of this immuneACCESS table, which keeps in-frame sequences only. Checked studies attribute under half of the gap to unresolved V genes and leave the rest unexplained. For this sample there are about 150,000 clones; 85% to 95% appear just once. The top ten clones comprise about 9.3% of the sample. Specimen: blood. Receptors were obtained from a woman aged 35 to 49 in good health.

The chain uses TRBV11-3 and TRBJ2-2; TRBD1 might be the D (8 bases). CDR1 is SGHNT, CDR2 YENEEA, per germline. This CDR3 is built from 17 residues. V lost 4 bases to trimming and J lost 4 bases, with 19 bases between them. The CDR3 DNA reads TGTGCCAGCAGCTCCCAGGGGGCGGGGGCCGTCACCGGGGAGCTGTTTTTT. The encoded protein is CASSSQGAGAVTGELFF.

The chain links TRBV10-3 to TRBJ1-3; no clear D. The V and J ends lost 2 bases and 2 bases respectively, with 1 base between them. Germline V gives CDR1 ENHRY, CDR2 SYGVKD. The CDR3 has 12 amino acids. CDR3 amino acids: CAISETGNTIYF. CDR3 bases: TGTGCCATCAGTGAGACTGGAAACACCATATATTTT.

The rearrangement links TRBV9 to TRBJ2-1; 16 bases line up with TRBD2. Looked up from germline, CDR1 is SGDLS and CDR2 is YYNGEE. V shed 4 bases, J shed 7 bases, and the junction held 5 bases outside the gene matches. CDR3 size: 16 residues. CDR3 sequence reads: CASSPVGLAGGNEQFF. In DNA, the CDR3 is TGTGCCAGCAGCCCAGTGGGACTAGCGGGGGGGAATGAGCAGTTCTTC.

This chain connects TRBV3-1 (or the pseudogene TRBV3-2) to TRBJ2-3, with unresolved D. Germline CDR1 LGHDT, CDR2 YNNKEL (reference sequence). The V gene lost 1 base and the J gene lost 1 base, with 12 bases spanning the gap. This CDR3 comprises 16 residues. The DNA of the CDR3 is TGTGCCAGCAGCCAAGCCAGCCAACTCCGCACAGATACGCAGTATTTT. It encodes CASSQASQLRTDTQYF.

V and J are TRBV3-1 (or the pseudogene TRBV3-2) and TRBJ2-1; D call uncertain. This CDR3 has 11 amino acids. Trimming removed 6 bases at V and 8 bases at J, with 8 bases between. The germline gives CDR1 LGHDT, CDR2 YNNKEL (reference sequence). The CDR3 sequence: CASRLTDEQFF. The CDR3 region has the DNA TGTGCCAGCAGGCTAACTGATGAGCAGTTCTTC.

Here the CDR3 DNA reads TGTGCCAGCAGCCGGGACAGTCTTTTGGGGGCAGATACGCAGTATTTT. Its translation is CASSRDSLLGADTQYF. The J gene is TRBJ2-3, the V gene TRBV5-6, with TRBD1 matching 7 bases. J lost 4 bases, V lost 4 bases, and 12 bases had no gene match. This CDR3 is 16 amino acids long. Germline lookup yields CDR1 SGHDT and CDR2 YYEEEE.

This chain uses TRBV29-1 with TRBJ1-2; 11 bases line up with TRBD1. Germline V gene sequence: CDR1 SQVTM, CDR2 ANQGSEA. The CDR3 consists of 13 residues. V was clipped by 8 bases and J by 4 bases; unmatched bases: 6. The CDR3 DNA is TGCAGCATCTGGACAGGGGGCACCTATGGCTACACCTTC. It yields the protein CSIWTGGTYGYTF. Using reference TRBV29-1 and TRBJ1-2 for the parts outside the CDR3, the full variable domain is SAVISQKPSRDICQRGTSLTIQCQVDSQVTMMFWYRQQPGQSLTLIATANQGSEATYESGFVIDKFPISRPNLTFSTLTVSNMSPEDSSIYLCSIWTGGTYGYTFGSGTRLTVV.

This chain links TRBV6-4 with TRBJ2-1; possible D gene TRBD2, 5 bases. The germline V gene has CDR1 MRHNA and CDR2 SNTAGT. V lost 4 bases, J lost 2 bases, and 12 bases lay in between. There are 15 residues in the CDR3. The CDR3 bases are TGTGCCAGCAGTGTTGCTAGCCAGCCCTACAATGAGCAGTTCTTC. Residues: CASSVASQPYNEQFF.

The rearrangement joins TRBV11-2 to TRBJ1-5; a weak D match, TRBD1 (6 bases). This CDR3 region has 15 residues. Trimming took off 5 bases at V and 7 bases at J, with 18 bases between the two ends. Germline CDR1 and CDR2: SGHAT and FQNNGV. The CDR3 region has the DNA TGTGCCAGCAGCCCTTGGGGTGGGGGCGGGCAGCCCCAGCATTTT. This encodes CASSPWGGGGQPQHF.

The rearrangement joins TRBV3-1 (or the pseudogene TRBV3-2) to TRBJ1-4; 7 positions match TRBD1. Germline CDR1 and CDR2: LGHDT and YNNKEL (reference sequence). The V segment lost 7 bases and the J segment 8 bases; nucleotides outside the gene matches: 10. The CDR3 length is 14 residues. CDR3 sequence (DNA): TGTGCCAGCACCACGACAGGGATGAGAGAAAAACTGTTTTTT. It yields the protein CASTTTGMREKLFF.

The V gene is TRBV3-1 (or the pseudogene TRBV3-2), the J gene TRBJ1-1; the D is unclear. Germline assignment: CDR1 LGHDT and CDR2 YNNKEL (reference sequence). CDR3 length: 14 amino acids. The V end lost 1 base, the J end lost 2 bases, and 8 bases lay between the germline ends. The CDR3 protein is CASSQGHQNTEAFF. In DNA, the CDR3 is TGTGCCAGCAGCCAAGGCCACCAAAACACTGAAGCTTTCTTT.

This sequence joins TRBV3-1 (or the pseudogene TRBV3-2) and TRBJ1-1, with D unresolved. V dropped 8 bases and J dropped 2 bases, with 12 bases sitting between them. Germline V gives CDR1 LGHDT, CDR2 YNNKEL (reference sequence). The CDR3 runs 13 residues. The CDR3 coding sequence is TGTGCCAGCCAAGCCATATCCAACACTGAAGCTTTCTTT. This translates into CASQAISNTEAFF.

The gene calls are TRBV3-1 (or the pseudogene TRBV3-2) and TRBJ1-2, with unresolved D. Germline V CDR1 and CDR2: LGHDT, YNNKEL (reference sequence). The germline V and J ends were trimmed by 8 bases and 3 bases, with 10 bases remaining between them. The CDR3 consists of 12 residues. For the CDR3, the DNA is TGTGCCAGCTTTCGGCCCGACTATGGCTACACCTTC. Its protein is CASFRPDYGYTF.

V usage is TRBV3-1 (or the pseudogene TRBV3-2) and J usage is TRBJ1-3; TRBD1 agrees at 7 bases. The CDR3 length is 17 residues. The V gene's germline CDR1 is LGHDT and CDR2 YNNKEL (reference sequence). V dropped 1 base and J dropped 0; count of bases not matched to a gene: 6. The CDR3 nucleotides read TGTGCCAGCAGCCAAGGGACAGGCGTATACTCTGGAAACACCATATATTTT. Amino acids: CASSQGTGVYSGNTIYF.

The CDR3 protein is CASSQGRGTGANVLTF. The CDR3 nucleotides are TGCGCCAGCAGCCAAGGAAGGGGGACCGGGGCCAACGTCCTGACTTTC. The rearrangement links TRBV4-1 to TRBJ2-6; possible D gene TRBD1, 6 bases. CDR1 and CDR2 (germline): MGHRA, YSYEKL. The CDR3 spans 16 residues. Deletions cut 1 base from V and 4 bases from J, with 11 bases between.

V is TRBV7-2 and J is TRBJ2-4; 7 bases map to TRBD2. Trimming at V came to 5 bases and at J to 3 bases, leaving 10 bases not matched to a gene. This CDR3 region has 16 residues. Germline V gene sequence: CDR1 SGHTA, CDR2 FQGNSA. The chain's CDR3 is CASSPRGGASKNIQYF. CDR3 nucleotides: TGTGCCAGCAGCCCCCGGGGAGGGGCGAGCAAAAACATTCAGTACTTC.

The V gene is TRBV5-1, the J gene TRBJ2-1, with 13 bases lining up with TRBD2. The CDR3 spans 17 residues. J was trimmed by 8 bases and V by 0 bases; bases with no gene match: 8. Germline CDR1 reads SGHRS; CDR2 reads YFSETQ. Here the CDR3 DNA reads TGCGCCAGCAGCTTGGTAGGGAGGACTAGCGGGGGACATGAGCAGTTCTTC. This gives the protein CASSLVGRTSGGHEQFF.

The genes are TRBV7-2 and TRBJ2-3, with D tentatively TRBD2 (6 bases). The germline CDR1 and CDR2 sequences are SGHTA and FQGNSA. V lost 1 base and J lost 4, with 12 bases in between. This CDR3 comprises 15 residues. The CDR3: CASSLVVGGSDTQYF. In nucleotides, the CDR3 is TGTGCCAGCAGCTTAGTTGTGGGGGGATCAGATACGCAGTATTTT.